This T cell receptor beta chain was sequenced in a study of blood T cells in healthy people across ages. Alongside a J-beta primer mix, a sample-barcoded 5' primer served in a second PCR lasting about 6 to 12 cycles. Each cDNA molecule carried a tag from a template-switch adaptor that contained 12 random nucleotides. TCRdb itself ran the 5' RACE reads through MiXCR, one entry per CDR3 protein. The table has 450,000 to 650,000 distinct CDR3 sequences, around 24% seen once. The data were also submitted as part of a second study, on T cells of mothers and their children. Turning to that study: Maternal samples each gave over 9 million TCR beta CDR3 reads, and child samples about 3 million each.

The sample taken for sequencing was blood. The sequence was obtained from a boy younger than 18 in good health.

The CDR3 DNA sequence: TGCAGTGCTGGGGGAGCCAACTATGGCTACACCTTC. Its translation: CSAGGANYGYTF. V and J are TRBV20-1 and TRBJ1-2, with a possible D match to TRBD1 (5 bases). V was trimmed by 5 bases and J by 2 bases, leaving 9 bases between them. This CDR3 has 12 residues. Germline CDR1 reads DFQATT; CDR2 reads SNEGSKA (reference sequence).